Detailed here is one T cell receptor beta chain. The germline V gene encodes CDR1 MNHEY and CDR2 SVGEGT. The CDR3 extends over 21 amino acids. Trimming at V came to 2 bases and at J to 0 bases, leaving 18 bases not matched to a gene. The TCR beta repertoire was assessed by survey-level immunoSEQ sequencing. The table came from immunoSEQ multiplex PCR; TCRdb's copy has only in-frame clones and leaves some out. The repertoire consists of 45,000 to 55,000 clones, with about 92% occurring once and the leading ten covering approximately 12%. This sequence originates from a man aged 35-49 years with rheumatoid arthritis. The specimen was PBMCs. This rearrangement joins TRBV6-2 or TRBV6-3 to TRBJ1-5; TRBD1 agrees at 8 bases. In nucleotides, the CDR3 is TGTGCCAGCAGTTACGTAGACAGGGGAATCGCGCGGGGACGTAGCAATCAGCCCCAGCATTTT. Its translation: CASSYVDRGIARGRSNQPQHF.